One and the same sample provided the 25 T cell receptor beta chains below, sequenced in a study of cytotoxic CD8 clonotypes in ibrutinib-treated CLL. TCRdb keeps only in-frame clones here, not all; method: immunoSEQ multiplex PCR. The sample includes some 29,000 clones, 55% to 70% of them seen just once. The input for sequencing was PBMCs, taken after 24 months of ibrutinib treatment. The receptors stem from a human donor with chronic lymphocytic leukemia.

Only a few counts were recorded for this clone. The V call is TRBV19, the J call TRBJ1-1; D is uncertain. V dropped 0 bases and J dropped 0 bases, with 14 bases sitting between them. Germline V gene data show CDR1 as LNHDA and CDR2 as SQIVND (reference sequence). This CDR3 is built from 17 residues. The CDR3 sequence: CASSIDLLLGMNTEAFF. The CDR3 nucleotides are TGTGCCAGTAGTATAGATCTTCTTTTGGGCATGAACACTGAAGCTTTCTTT.

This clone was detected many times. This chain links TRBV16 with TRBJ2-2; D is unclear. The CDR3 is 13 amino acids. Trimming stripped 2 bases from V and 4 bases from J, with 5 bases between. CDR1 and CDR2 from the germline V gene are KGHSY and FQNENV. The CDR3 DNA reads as TGTGCCAGCAGCCAAAGGAGCACCGGGGAGCTGTTTTTT. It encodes CASSQRSTGELFF.

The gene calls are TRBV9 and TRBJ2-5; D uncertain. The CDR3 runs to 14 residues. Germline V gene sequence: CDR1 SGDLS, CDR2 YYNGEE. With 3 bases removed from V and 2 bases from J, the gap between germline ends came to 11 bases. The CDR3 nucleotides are TGTGCCAGCAGCGCCCGGACCAGTCAAGAGACCCAGTACTTC. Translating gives CASSARTSQETQYF.

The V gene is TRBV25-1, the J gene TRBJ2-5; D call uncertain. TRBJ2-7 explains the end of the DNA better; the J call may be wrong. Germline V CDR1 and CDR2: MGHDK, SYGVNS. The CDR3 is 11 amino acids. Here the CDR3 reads CASSDSYEQYF. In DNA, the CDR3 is TGTGCCAGCAGTGACTCCTACGAGCAGTACTTC.

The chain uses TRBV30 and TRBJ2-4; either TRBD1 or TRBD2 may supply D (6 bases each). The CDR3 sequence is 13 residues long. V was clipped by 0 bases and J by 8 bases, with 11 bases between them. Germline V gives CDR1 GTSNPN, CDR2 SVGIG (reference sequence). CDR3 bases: TGTGCCTGGAGTGTGGGGGGCGCAGACATTCAGTACTTC. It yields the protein CAWSVGGADIQYF.

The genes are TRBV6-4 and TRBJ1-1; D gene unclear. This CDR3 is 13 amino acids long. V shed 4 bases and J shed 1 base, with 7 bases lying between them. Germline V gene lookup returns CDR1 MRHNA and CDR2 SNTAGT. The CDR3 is CASSVERNTEAFF. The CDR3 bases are TGTGCCAGCAGTGTAGAACGGAACACTGAAGCTTTCTTT.

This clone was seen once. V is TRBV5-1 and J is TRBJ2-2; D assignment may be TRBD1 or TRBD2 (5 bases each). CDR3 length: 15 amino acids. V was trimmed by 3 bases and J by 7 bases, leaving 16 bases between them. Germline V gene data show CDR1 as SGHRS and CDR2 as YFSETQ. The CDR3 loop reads CASSSRRDLYGELFF. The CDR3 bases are TGCGCCAGCAGCTCCCGACGGGACCTATACGGGGAGCTGTTTTTT. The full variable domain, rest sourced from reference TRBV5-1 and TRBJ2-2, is KAGVTQTPRYLIKTRGQQVTLSCSPISGHRSVSWYQQTPGQGLQFLFEYFSETQRNKGNFPGRFSGRQFSNSRSEMNVSTLELGDSALYLCASSSRRDLYGELFFGEGSRLTVL.

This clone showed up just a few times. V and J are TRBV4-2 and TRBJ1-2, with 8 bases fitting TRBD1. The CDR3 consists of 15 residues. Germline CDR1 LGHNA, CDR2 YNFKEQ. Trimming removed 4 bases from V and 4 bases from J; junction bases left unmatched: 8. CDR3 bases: TGTGCCAGCAGCCCTGGACAGGGTACTACCTATGGCTACACCTTC. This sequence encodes CASSPGQGTTYGYTF.

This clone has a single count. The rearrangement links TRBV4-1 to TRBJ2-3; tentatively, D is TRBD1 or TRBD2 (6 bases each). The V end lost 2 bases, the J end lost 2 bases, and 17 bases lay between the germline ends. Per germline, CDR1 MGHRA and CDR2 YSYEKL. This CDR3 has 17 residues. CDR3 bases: TGCGCCAGCAGCCAATTGGGGGATCGGGGGCCCACAGATACGCAGTATTTT. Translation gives CASSQLGDRGPTDTQYF.

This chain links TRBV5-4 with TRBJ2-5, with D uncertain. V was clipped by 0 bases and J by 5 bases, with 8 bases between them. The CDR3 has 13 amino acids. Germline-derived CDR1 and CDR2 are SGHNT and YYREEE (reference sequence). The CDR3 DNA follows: TGTGCCAGCAGCTTGGAGGACGGCGAGACCCAGTACTTC. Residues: CASSLEDGETQYF.

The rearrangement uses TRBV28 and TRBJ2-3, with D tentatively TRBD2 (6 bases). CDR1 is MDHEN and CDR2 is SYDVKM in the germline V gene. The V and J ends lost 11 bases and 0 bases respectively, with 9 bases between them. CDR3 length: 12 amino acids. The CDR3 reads CAGGESTDTQYF. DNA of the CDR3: TGTGCCGGCGGGGAGAGCACAGATACGCAGTATTTT.

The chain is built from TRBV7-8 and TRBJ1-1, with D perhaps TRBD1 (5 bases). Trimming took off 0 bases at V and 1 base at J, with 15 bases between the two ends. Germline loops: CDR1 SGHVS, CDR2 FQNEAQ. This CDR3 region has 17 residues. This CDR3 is CASSLARWAGRNTEAFF. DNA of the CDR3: TGTGCCAGCAGCTTAGCGCGTTGGGCAGGGAGGAACACTGAAGCTTTCTTT.

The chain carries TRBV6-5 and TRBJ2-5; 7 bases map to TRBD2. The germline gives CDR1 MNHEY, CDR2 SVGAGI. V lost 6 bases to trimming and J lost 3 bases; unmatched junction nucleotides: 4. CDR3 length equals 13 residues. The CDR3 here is CASREAGKETQYF. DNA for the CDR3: TGTGCCAGCAGAGAAGCGGGGAAAGAGACCCAGTACTTC.

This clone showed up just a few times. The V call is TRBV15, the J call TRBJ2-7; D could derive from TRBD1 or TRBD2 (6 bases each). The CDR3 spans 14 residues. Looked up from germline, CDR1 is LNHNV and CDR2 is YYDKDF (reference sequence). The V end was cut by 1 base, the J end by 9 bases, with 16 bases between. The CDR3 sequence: CATSRVRGGGGQYF. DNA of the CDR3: TGTGCCACCAGCAGAGTGCGTGGAGGGGGAGGGCAGTACTTC.

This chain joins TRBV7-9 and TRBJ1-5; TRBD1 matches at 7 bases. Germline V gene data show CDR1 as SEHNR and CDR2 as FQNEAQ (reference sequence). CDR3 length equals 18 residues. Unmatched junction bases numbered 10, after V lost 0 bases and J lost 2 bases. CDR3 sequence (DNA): TGTGCCAGCAGCTTAGCGCTGGGGACAGTCGAGGGCAATCAGCCCCAGCATTTT. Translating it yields CASSLALGTVEGNQPQHF.

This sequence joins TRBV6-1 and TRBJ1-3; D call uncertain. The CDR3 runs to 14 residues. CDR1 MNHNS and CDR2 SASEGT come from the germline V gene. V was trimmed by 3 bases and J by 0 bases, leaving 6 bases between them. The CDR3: CASSEANSGNTIYF. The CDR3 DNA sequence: TGTGCCAGCAGTGAGGCCAACTCTGGAAACACCATATATTTT.

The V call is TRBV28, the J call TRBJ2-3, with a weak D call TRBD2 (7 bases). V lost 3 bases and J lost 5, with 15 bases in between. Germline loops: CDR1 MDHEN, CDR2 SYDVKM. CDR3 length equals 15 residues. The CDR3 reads CASSFSRGPGDTQYF. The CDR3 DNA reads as TGTGCCAGCAGTTTTTCGCGGGGGCCTGGAGATACGCAGTATTTT. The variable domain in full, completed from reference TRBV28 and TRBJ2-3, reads DVKVTQSSRYLVKRTGEKVFLECVQDMDHENMFWYRQDPGLGLRLIYFSYDVKMKEKGDIPEGYSVSREKKERFSLILESASTNQTSMYLCASSFSRGPGDTQYFGPGTRLTVL.

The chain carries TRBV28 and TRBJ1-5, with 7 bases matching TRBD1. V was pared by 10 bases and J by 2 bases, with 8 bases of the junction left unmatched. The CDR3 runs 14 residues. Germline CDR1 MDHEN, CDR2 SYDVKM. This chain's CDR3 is CATQGVGGNQPQHF. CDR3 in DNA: TGTGCCACCCAGGGGGTGGGCGGCAATCAGCCCCAGCATTTT.

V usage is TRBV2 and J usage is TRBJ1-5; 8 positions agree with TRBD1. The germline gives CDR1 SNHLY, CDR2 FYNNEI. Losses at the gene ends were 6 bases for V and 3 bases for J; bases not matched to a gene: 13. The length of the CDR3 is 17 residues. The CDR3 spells CASSQDRVGPSNQPQHF. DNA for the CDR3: TGTGCCAGCAGCCAGGACAGGGTGGGCCCGTCCAATCAGCCCCAGCATTTT.

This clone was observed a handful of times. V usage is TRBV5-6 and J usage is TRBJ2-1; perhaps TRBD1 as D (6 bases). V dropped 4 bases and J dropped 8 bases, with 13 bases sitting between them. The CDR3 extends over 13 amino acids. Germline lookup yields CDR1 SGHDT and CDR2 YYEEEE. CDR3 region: CASSATGIDEQFF. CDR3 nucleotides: TGTGCCAGCAGCGCCACAGGGATCGATGAGCAGTTCTTC.

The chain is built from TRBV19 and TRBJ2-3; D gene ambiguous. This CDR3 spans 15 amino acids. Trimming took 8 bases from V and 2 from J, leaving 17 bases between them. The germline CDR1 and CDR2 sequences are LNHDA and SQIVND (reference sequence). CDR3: CASSSGGVVTDTQYF. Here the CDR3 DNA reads TGTGCCAGTTCATCGGGTGGAGTGGTCACAGATACGCAGTATTTT.

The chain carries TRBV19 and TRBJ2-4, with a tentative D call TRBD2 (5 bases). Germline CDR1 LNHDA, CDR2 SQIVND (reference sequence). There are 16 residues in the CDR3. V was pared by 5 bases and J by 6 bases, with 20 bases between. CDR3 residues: CASSPDYPGRGNIQYF. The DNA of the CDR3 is TGTGCCAGTAGTCCTGATTACCCCGGTCGGGGAAACATTCAGTACTTC.

CDR3 nucleotide sequence: TGTGCCAGCAGTTTATCCAGAGGGGAGGGCTACACCTTC. This translates into CASSLSRGEGYTF. V gene TRBV27 combines with J gene TRBJ1-2; a possible D gene is TRBD1 (5 bases). The CDR3 spans 13 residues. Germline values: CDR1 MNHEY, CDR2 SMNVEV (reference sequence). Deletions cut 0 bases from V and 8 bases from J, with 10 bases between.

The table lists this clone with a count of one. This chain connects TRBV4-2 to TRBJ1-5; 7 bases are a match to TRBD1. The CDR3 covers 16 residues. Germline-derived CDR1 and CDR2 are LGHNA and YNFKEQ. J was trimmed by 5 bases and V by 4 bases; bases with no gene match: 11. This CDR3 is CASSLVQGIRDQPQHF. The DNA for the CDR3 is TGTGCCAGCAGCCTAGTACAGGGGATTCGGGATCAGCCCCAGCATTTT.

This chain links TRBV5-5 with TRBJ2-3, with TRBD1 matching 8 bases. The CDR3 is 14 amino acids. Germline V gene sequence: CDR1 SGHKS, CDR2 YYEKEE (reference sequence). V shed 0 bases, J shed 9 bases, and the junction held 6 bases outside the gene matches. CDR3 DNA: TGTGCCAGCAGCTTGGACAGGGGGGCCGGCACGCAGTATTTT. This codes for CASSLDRGAGTQYF.